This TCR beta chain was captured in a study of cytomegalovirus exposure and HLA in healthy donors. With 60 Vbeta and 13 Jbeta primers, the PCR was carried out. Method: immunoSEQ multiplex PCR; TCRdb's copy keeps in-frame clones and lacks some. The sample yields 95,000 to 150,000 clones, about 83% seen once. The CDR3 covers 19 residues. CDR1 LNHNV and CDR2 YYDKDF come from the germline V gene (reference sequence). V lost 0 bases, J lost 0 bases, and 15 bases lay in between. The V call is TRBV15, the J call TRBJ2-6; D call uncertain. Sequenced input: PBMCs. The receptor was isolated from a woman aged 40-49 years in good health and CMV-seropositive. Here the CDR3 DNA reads TGTGCCACCAGCAGAGATTCGAATTTGGCAGACTCTGGGGCCAACGTCCTGACTTTC. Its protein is CATSRDSNLADSGANVLTF.